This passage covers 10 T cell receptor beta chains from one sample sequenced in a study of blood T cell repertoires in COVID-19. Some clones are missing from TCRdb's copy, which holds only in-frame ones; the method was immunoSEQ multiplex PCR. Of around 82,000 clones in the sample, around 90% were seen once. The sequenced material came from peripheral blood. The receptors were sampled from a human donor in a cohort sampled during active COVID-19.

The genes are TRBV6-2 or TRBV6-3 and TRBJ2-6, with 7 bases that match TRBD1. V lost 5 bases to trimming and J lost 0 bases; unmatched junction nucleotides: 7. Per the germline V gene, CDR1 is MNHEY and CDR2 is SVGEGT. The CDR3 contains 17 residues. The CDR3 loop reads CASSPGTASSGANVLTF. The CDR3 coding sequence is TGTGCCAGCAGTCCCGGGACAGCCTCCTCTGGGGCCAACGTCCTGACTTTC.

CDR3 nucleotide sequence: TGTGCCAGCAGCGCCCCGACTAGCGGGGGGGCCCCGGGATCCTACAATGAGCAGTTCTTC. Residues: CASSAPTSGGAPGSYNEQFF. This rearrangement joins TRBV13 to TRBJ2-1, with TRBD2 identical over 14 bases. This CDR3 comprises 20 residues. The V gene end was trimmed by 5 bases and the J gene end by 1 base; junction bases not matched to a gene: 13. Per germline, CDR1 PRHDT and CDR2 FYEKMQ (reference sequence).

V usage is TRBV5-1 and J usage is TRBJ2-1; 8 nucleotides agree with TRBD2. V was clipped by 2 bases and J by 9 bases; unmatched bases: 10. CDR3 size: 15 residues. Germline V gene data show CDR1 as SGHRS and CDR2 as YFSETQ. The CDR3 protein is CASSFEERGLTEQFF. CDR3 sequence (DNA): TGCGCCAGCAGCTTTGAGGAGCGGGGGCTCACTGAGCAGTTCTTC. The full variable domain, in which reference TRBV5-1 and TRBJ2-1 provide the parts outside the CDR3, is KAGVTQTPRYLIKTRGQQVTLSCSPISGHRSVSWYQQTPGQGLQFLFEYFSETQRNKGNFPGRFSGRQFSNSRSEMNVSTLELGDSALYLCASSFEERGLTEQFFGPGTRLTVL.

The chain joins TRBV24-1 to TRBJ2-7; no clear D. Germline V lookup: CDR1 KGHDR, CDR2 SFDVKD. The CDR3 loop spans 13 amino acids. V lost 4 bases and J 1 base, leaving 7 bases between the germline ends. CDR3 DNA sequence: TGTGCCACCAGTGAACGGTTTTCCTACGAGCAGTACTTC. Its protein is CATSERFSYEQYF.

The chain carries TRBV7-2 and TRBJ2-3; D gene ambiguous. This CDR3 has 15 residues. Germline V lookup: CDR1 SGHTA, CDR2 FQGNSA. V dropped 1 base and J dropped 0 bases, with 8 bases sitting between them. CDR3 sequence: CASSLVAVSTDTQYF. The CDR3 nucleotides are TGTGCCAGCAGCTTAGTAGCTGTTAGCACAGATACGCAGTATTTT.

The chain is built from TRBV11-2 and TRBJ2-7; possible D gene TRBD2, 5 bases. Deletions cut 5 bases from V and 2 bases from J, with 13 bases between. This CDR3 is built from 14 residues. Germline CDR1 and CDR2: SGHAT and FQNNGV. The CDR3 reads CASSVAGKTYEQYF. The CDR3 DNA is TGTGCCAGCAGCGTAGCCGGGAAAACCTACGAGCAGTACTTC.

CDR3 coding DNA: TGCGCCAGCAGCTCATCCCCGGGACAGTACAATGAGCAGTTCTTC. Amino acids: CASSSSPGQYNEQFF. The V gene is TRBV5-1, the J gene TRBJ2-1; 7 bases fit TRBD1. Germline assignment: CDR1 SGHRS and CDR2 YFSETQ. J was trimmed by 4 bases and V by 3 bases; bases with no gene match: 7. The CDR3 extends over 15 amino acids.

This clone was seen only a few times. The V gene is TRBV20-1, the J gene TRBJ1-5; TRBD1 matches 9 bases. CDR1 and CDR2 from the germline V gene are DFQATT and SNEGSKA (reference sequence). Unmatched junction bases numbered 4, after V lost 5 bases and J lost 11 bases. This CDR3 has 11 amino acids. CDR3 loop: CSARTGEAQHF. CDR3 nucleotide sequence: TGCAGTGCTCGGACAGGGGAGGCCCAGCATTTT.

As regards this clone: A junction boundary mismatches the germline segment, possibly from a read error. The CDR3 loop reads CARSRGAGGNTEAFF. CDR3 coding DNA: TGTGCCCGCAGCCGGGGGGCCGGGGGGAACACTGAAGCTTTCTTT. The chain couples TRBV9 to TRBJ1-1, with D perhaps TRBD1 (6 bases). This CDR3 is 15 amino acids long. Germline-derived CDR1 and CDR2 are SGDLS and YYNGEE.

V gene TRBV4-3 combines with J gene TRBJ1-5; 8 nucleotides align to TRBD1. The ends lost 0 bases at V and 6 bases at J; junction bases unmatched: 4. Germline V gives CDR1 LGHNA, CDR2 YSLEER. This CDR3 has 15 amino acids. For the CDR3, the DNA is TGCGCCAGCAGCCAAGAGCAGGGGGCCGCTCAGCCCCAGCATTTT. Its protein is CASSQEQGAAQPQHF.